Listed below are T cell receptor beta chains from one sample, sequenced in a study of control samples from healthy donors and cancer patients. The method was immunoSEQ multiplex PCR; TCRdb's version includes in-frame clones alone and lacks a portion of them. The sample has more than 150,000 clones; 90% to 95% are singletons. The sequenced sample was blood. Receptor source: a man between 18 and 29 years old in good health. Each CDR3 is given without its conserved first and last residue. The order of the fields is CDR3 protein, V gene, J gene.

CDR3 protein: ASRGREGRDEQY
V gene: TRBV6-6
J gene: TRBJ2-7

CDR3 protein: AISERLAVSNEQF
V gene: TRBV10-3
J gene: TRBJ2-1

CDR3 protein: ASGYPGQGPLTDTQY
V gene: TRBV12-5
J gene: TRBJ2-3

CDR3 protein: ASSPMVGTEAF
V gene: TRBV3-1/TRBV3-2
J gene: TRBJ1-1

CDR3 protein: ASSISPGQGLNSPLH
V gene: TRBV7-6
J gene: TRBJ1-6

CDR3 protein: ASSYGRGTEAF
V gene: TRBV6-5
J gene: TRBJ1-1

CDR3 protein: ASSPTVIYTEAF
V gene: TRBV27
J gene: TRBJ1-1

CDR3 protein: ASSLERMNQPQH
V gene: TRBV5-8
J gene: TRBJ1-5

CDR3 protein: ASSQQGNLYGYT
V gene: TRBV4-1
J gene: TRBJ1-2

CDR3 protein: ATSYSGGRDNEQF
V gene: TRBV10-3
J gene: TRBJ2-1

CDR3 protein: AWSRPVNTGELF
V gene: TRBV30
J gene: TRBJ2-2

CDR3 protein: ASSVESGDYGYT
V gene: TRBV9
J gene: TRBJ1-2

CDR3 protein: ASSIDRFRSYGYT
V gene: TRBV19
J gene: TRBJ1-2

CDR3 protein: ATRGTASYNSPLH
V gene: TRBV10-3
J gene: TRBJ1-6

CDR3 protein: ASSLDRGSETQY
V gene: TRBV5-4
J gene: TRBJ2-5

CDR3 protein: ASSYSVLAGGTQY
V gene: TRBV6-5
J gene: TRBJ2-3

CDR3 protein: ASSQLGGLASNLAKNIQY
V gene: TRBV4-2
J gene: TRBJ2-4

CDR3 protein: ASSPRGGLSSYEQY
V gene: TRBV18
J gene: TRBJ2-7

CDR3 protein: ASSEEGAWTQGINRNTIY
V gene: TRBV6-1
J gene: TRBJ1-3

CDR3 protein: ASSLVGRDDEAF
V gene: TRBV5-1
J gene: TRBJ1-1

CDR3 protein: ASPGTGVGYT
V gene: TRBV6-5
J gene: TRBJ1-2

CDR3 protein: ASSPSDDRGGTDTQY
V gene: TRBV7-9
J gene: TRBJ2-3

CDR3 protein: ASSFPGPGNSPLH
V gene: TRBV28
J gene: TRBJ1-6

CDR3 protein: ASTPGTSLDTQY
V gene: TRBV28
J gene: TRBJ2-3

CDR3 protein: ASSPGLSSTDTQY
V gene: TRBV6-5
J gene: TRBJ2-3

CDR3 protein: ATSRDTRPTGGPGNTIY
V gene: TRBV15
J gene: TRBJ1-3

CDR3 protein: ASSQDWQERF
V gene: TRBV4-1
J gene: TRBJ1-4

CDR3 protein: ASSLVPGTGDPTNEKLF
V gene: TRBV3-1/TRBV3-2
J gene: TRBJ1-4

CDR3 protein: ASSTGGESTEAF
V gene: TRBV3-1/TRBV3-2
J gene: TRBJ1-1

CDR3 protein: ASSDGQVTDTQY
V gene: TRBV2
J gene: TRBJ2-3

CDR3 protein: AISETTGREAF
V gene: TRBV10-3
J gene: TRBJ1-1

CDR3 protein: ASGPFMNTEAF
V gene: TRBV10-2
J gene: TRBJ1-1

CDR3 protein: ATVLRDTEKLF
V gene: TRBV7-9
J gene: TRBJ1-4

CDR3 protein: ASSFRGLGEQY
V gene: TRBV27
J gene: TRBJ2-7

CDR3 protein: ASSPRAGPNTEAF
V gene: TRBV5-1
J gene: TRBJ1-1

CDR3 protein: ASSMALGSGANVLT
V gene: TRBV19
J gene: TRBJ2-6

CDR3 protein: ASGPDRASDTIY
V gene: TRBV12-5
J gene: TRBJ1-3

CDR3 protein: ASSQASIAPQF
V gene: TRBV4-1
J gene: TRBJ2-1

CDR3 protein: ASREPGQGAYEQY
V gene: TRBV2
J gene: TRBJ2-7

CDR3 protein: ASSLGRTGSTDTQY
V gene: TRBV5-1
J gene: TRBJ2-3